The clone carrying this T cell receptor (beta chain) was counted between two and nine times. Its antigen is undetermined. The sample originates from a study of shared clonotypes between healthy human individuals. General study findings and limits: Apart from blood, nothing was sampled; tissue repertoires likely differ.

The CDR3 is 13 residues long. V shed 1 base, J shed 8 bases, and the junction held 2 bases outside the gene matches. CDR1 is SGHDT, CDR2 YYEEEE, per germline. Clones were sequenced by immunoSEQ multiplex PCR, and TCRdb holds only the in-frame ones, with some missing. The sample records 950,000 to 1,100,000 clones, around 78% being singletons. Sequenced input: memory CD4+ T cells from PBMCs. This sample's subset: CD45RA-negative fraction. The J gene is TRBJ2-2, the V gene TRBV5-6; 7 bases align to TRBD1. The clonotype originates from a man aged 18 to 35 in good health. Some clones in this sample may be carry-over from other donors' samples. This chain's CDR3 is CASSLNRGGELFF. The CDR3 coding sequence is TGTGCCAGCAGCTTGAACAGGGGAGGGGAGCTGTTTTTT.